Following are 7 T cell receptor beta chains from one sample sequenced in a study of cytomegalovirus exposure and HLA in healthy donors. PCR employed 60 Vbeta and 13 Jbeta primers. Sequencing used immunoSEQ multiplex PCR; TCRdb keeps in-frame clones, though not all of them. The sample yields around 71,000 clones, about 64% seen once. The sample taken for sequencing was PBMCs. Every receptor here comes from a young man in good health and CMV-seropositive.

This clone showed up just a few times. The chain has TRBV7-6 and TRBJ2-3; perhaps TRBD1 as D (5 bases). Trimming took 1 base from V and 2 from J, leaving 10 bases between them. This CDR3 comprises 15 residues. Germline loops: CDR1 SGHVS, CDR2 FNYEAQ. The CDR3 nucleotides read TGTGCCAGCAGCTTAGTGGGGCACCCCACAGATACGCAGTATTTT. Residues: CASSLVGHPTDTQYF. Supplemented by reference TRBV7-6 and TRBJ2-3, the full variable domain reads GAGVSQSPRYKVTKRGQDVALRCDPISGHVSLYWYRQALGQGPEFLTYFNYEAQQDKSGLPNDRFSAERPEGSISTLTIQRTEQRDSAMYRCASSLVGHPTDTQYFGPGTRLTVL.

This chain connects TRBV30 to TRBJ2-5; 16 bases match TRBD2. This CDR3 is 17 amino acids long. CDR1 GTSNPN and CDR2 SVGIG come from the germline V gene (reference sequence). Trimming cost V 8 bases and J 5 bases; bases outside gene matches: 14. The CDR3 reads CAGSGLAGGGLRETQYF. The CDR3 nucleotides read TGTGCCGGCTCGGGACTAGCGGGGGGGGGATTAAGGGAGACCCAGTACTTC.

The chain recombines TRBV5-4 with TRBJ2-1, with D maybe TRBD2 (5 bases). Trimming removed 2 bases from V and 9 bases from J, with 12 bases in between. Germline V gene sequence: CDR1 SGHNT, CDR2 YYREEE (reference sequence). The CDR3 loop spans 13 amino acids. CDR3 amino acids: CASSFSDVGEQFF. The CDR3, as DNA: TGTGCCAGCAGCTTTAGCGACGTGGGTGAGCAGTTCTTC.

This clone turned up a few times. CDR3 nucleotide sequence: TGCGCCAGCAGCGTCGGGGGGGCCTCAGATACGCAGTATTTT. As protein: CASSVGGASDTQYF. V is TRBV10-1 and J is TRBJ2-3, with 8 bases aligning to TRBD2. V lost 6 bases and J lost 4; bases outside the gene matches: 6. There are 14 residues in the CDR3. The germline CDR1 and CDR2 sequences are WNHNN and SYGVQD (reference sequence).

The chain has TRBV11-2 and TRBJ1-5; maybe TRBD1 (6 bases). The CDR3 runs 16 residues. Germline assignment: CDR1 SGHAT and CDR2 FQNNGV. Trimming cost V 5 bases and J 3 bases, with 17 bases left between them. Written as DNA, the CDR3 is TGTGCCAGCAGCCCGAACCGACAGGCCGTCAATCAGCCCCAGCATTTT. This gives the protein CASSPNRQAVNQPQHF.

This clone was observed a single time. The chain couples TRBV30 to TRBJ1-2; 11 bases are a match to TRBD1. The ends lost 8 bases at V and 4 bases at J; junction bases unmatched: 0. Germline V gene lookup returns CDR1 GTSNPN and CDR2 SVGIG (reference sequence). The CDR3 is 11 amino acids. The CDR3 protein is CAGTGGYGYTF. The CDR3 coding sequence is TGTGCCGGGACAGGGGGCTATGGCTACACCTTC.

The rearrangement joins TRBV19 to TRBJ1-1, with 11 bases identical to TRBD1. The CDR3 covers 14 residues. The ends lost 9 bases at V and 5 bases at J; junction bases unmatched: 8. CDR1 LNHDA and CDR2 SQIVND come from the germline V gene (reference sequence). The CDR3 sequence: CASLDRGRITEAFF. DNA of the CDR3: TGTGCCAGCTTGGACAGGGGGCGAATTACTGAAGCTTTCTTT.